This TCR beta chain was profiled in a study of cytomegalovirus exposure and HLA in healthy donors. Study in general: Of approximately 400 genotyped donors, 65% to 85% clustered with self-reported Caucasian donors.

Primers: 60 Vbeta forward and 13 Jbeta reverse. Only in-frame clones appear in the TCRdb table, and some are missing; sequencing was by immunoSEQ multiplex PCR. The sample carries more than 150,000 clones, about three quarters recorded once. The sequence was collected from a man aged 18-30 years in good health and CMV-seronegative. Sequencing was done on a sample of PBMCs.

The CDR3 DNA follows: TGTGCCAGTAGTACTCAGGGACAGGGGGGTTCCTCTGGGGCCAACGTCCTGACTTTC. It codes for CASSTQGQGGSSGANVLTF. The chain carries TRBV19 and TRBJ2-6; 11 bases align to TRBD1. The trim removed 4 bases at V and 0 bases at J, leaving 8 bases unmatched. The germline gives CDR1 LNHDA, CDR2 SQIVND (reference sequence). This CDR3 is 19 amino acids long.